The 25 T cell receptor beta chains presented below share a single source sample, sequenced in a study of T cells in women clearing cervical HPV infection. This table comes from immunoSEQ multiplex PCR, and its TCRdb copy is limited to in-frame clones, with some not included. The sample has about 22,000 clones, and its top ten clones hold roughly an eighth. Sequencing input: blood buffy coat. The receptors were gathered from a woman between 18 and 69 years old with a cervical HPV16 infection that either progressed to CIN3+ or cleared (not recorded which).

Note on this clone: Read data end 3 residues before the CDR3 end; the end is taken from the germline J gene. This chain uses TRBV5-1 with TRBJ2-5; D is uncertain. The CDR3 runs to 13 residues. Per germline, CDR1 SGHRS and CDR2 YFSETQ. Deletions cut 6 bases from V and 2 bases from J, with 11 bases between. CDR3 bases read: TGCGCCAGCAACCGGGTGGAGCAAGAGACC. Protein product: CASNRVEQET. Given in full, the CDR3 is CASNRVEQETQYF.

Concerning this clone itself: The missing CDR3 end, 3 residues past where the read stops, is filled in from the germline J gene. V is TRBV14 and J is TRBJ1-1; a weak D match, TRBD1 (6 bases). V was clipped by 4 bases and J by 2 bases, with 11 bases between them. CDR3 size: 14 residues. Germline assignment: CDR1 SGHDN and CDR2 FVKESK. CDR3 residues: CASSPRTDNTEAFF. The part of the CDR3 DNA that was read is TGTGCCAGCAGCCCCCGGACAGACAACACTGAA. The variable domain in full, completed from reference TRBV14 and TRBJ1-1, reads EAGVTQFPSHSVIEKGQTVTLRCDPISGHDNLYWYRRVMGKEIKFLLHFVKESKQDESGMPNNRFLAERTGGTYSTLKVQPAELEDSGVYFCASSPRTDNTEAFFGQGTRLTVV.

As for this clone: The read ends 3 residues before the CDR3 terminus; that terminus is restored from the germline J gene. The chain has TRBV6-8 and TRBJ1-5, with 9 bases aligning to TRBD1. In germline, CDR1 is MNHGY, CDR2 SAAAGT. Germline trimming cut 6 bases from V and 2 bases from J; bases unmatched to any gene: 8. This CDR3 spans 16 amino acids. The sequenced CDR3 bases are TGTGCCAGCAGCCACCCGACAGGGGGGTGCAATCAGCCC. Its translation is CASSHPTGGCNQP. The full-length CDR3 reads as CASSHPTGGCNQPQHF.

Points on this clone: Read coverage stops 3 residues before the CDR3 terminus; the germline J gene supplies the remainder. V usage is TRBV27 and J usage is TRBJ2-2, with D possibly matching TRBD1 (6 bases). This CDR3 has 17 residues. Trimming shortened V by 5 bases and J by 3 bases, and 19 bases separated the two germline ends. CDR1 and CDR2 from the germline V gene are MNHEY and SMNVEV (reference sequence). The CDR3 is CASSVQGASLHTGELFF. The DNA read from the CDR3 is TGTGCCAGCAGTGTACAGGGCGCATCGCTACACACCGGGGAG.

CDR3 DNA (partial): TGCGCCAGCAGCCTGGAAATGATTGGGGGGTACAATGAG. This sequence encodes CASSLEMIGGYNE. The whole CDR3 is CASSLEMIGGYNEQFF. The V call is TRBV5-1, the J call TRBJ2-1; the D gene is possibly TRBD2 (6 bases). The read terminates 3 residues before the CDR3 end, so the remaining end is supplied by the germline J gene. The V end lost 4 bases, the J end lost 4 bases, and 18 bases lay between the germline ends. Germline V gene lookup returns CDR1 SGHRS and CDR2 YFSETQ. The CDR3 length is 16 residues.

Of note for this clone: The read stops 3 residues short of the end of the CDR3; the missing end is completed from the germline J gene. The chain joins TRBV25-1 to TRBJ1-2; D is possibly TRBD1 (6 bases). This CDR3 contains 15 residues. CDR1 is MGHDK and CDR2 is SYGVNS in the germline V gene. The V end was cut by 5 bases, the J end by 4 bases, with 17 bases between. The sequenced CDR3 bases are TGTGCCAGCAGTCCGACGGACAGAGCACTCTATGGC. Amino acid sequence: CASSPTDRALYG. In full, the CDR3 reads CASSPTDRALYGYTF.

On this clone itself: The read stops 3 residues short of the end of the CDR3; the missing end is completed from the germline J gene. The J gene is TRBJ1-5, the V gene TRBV7-6; perhaps TRBD1 as D (5 bases). CDR1 and CDR2 from the germline V gene are SGHVS and FNYEAQ. The V end lost 6 bases, the J end lost 1 base, and 16 bases lay between the germline ends. This CDR3 is built from 16 residues. The CDR3: CASSLKAGKSNQPQHF. The CDR3 DNA, read in part, is TGTGCCAGCAGTTTAAAGGCAGGGAAGAGCAATCAGCCC.

Note on this clone: Read data end 3 residues before the CDR3 end; the end is taken from the germline J gene. The V and J genes are TRBV7-6 and TRBJ2-7; TRBD1 matches at 7 bases. J gave up 4 bases and V 5 bases, and 20 bases lay outside the gene matches. Looked up from germline, CDR1 is SGHVS and CDR2 is FNYEAQ. The CDR3 spans 18 residues. The sequenced part of the CDR3 DNA is TGTGCCAGCAGCCTCCTTCTCAGGTCGTCCGACAGGGCTTACGAG. Amino acids: CASSLLLRSSDRAYE. In full, the CDR3 reads CASSLLLRSSDRAYEQYF.

Partial CDR3 DNA: TGTGCCAGCAGTAAGAGTTTGACACCCGAGAAGCCC. Protein sequence: CASSKSLTPEKP. The entire CDR3 sequence reads CASSKSLTPEKPQHF. This sequence joins TRBV28 and TRBJ1-5; D ambiguous. The CDR3 is cut off 3 residues early in the read; its end comes from the germline J gene. This CDR3 has 15 amino acids. Per the germline V gene, CDR1 is MDHEN and CDR2 is SYDVKM. Trimming shortened V by 5 bases and J by 8 bases, and 19 bases separated the two germline ends.

Note on this clone: The CDR3 extends 3 residues past the end of the read, so its final part is completed from the germline J gene. This chain joins TRBV11-2 and TRBJ2-1; TRBD1 might be the D (5 bases). The V and J ends lost 0 bases and 8 bases respectively, with 8 bases between them. The CDR3 has 13 residues. Germline CDR1 reads SGHAT; CDR2 reads FQNNGV. CDR3 amino acids: CASSLDRADEQFF. The sequenced CDR3 bases are TGTGCCAGCAGCTTAGACAGGGCCGATGAG.

Comments on this clone: The CDR3 end lies 3 residues beyond the end of the read and is filled in from the germline J gene. The chain couples TRBV7-2 to TRBJ2-2; D is unclear. The CDR3 is 14 residues long. Germline assignment: CDR1 SGHTA and CDR2 FQGNSA. The CDR3 loop is CASSQEYNNSPLFF. The part of the CDR3 DNA that was read is TGTGCCAGCAGCCAGGAGTATAATAATTCACCG.

Details on this clone: The CDR3 end lies 3 residues beyond the end of the read and is filled in from the germline J gene. Other DNA sequences in the same sample also yield this CDR3. The V gene is TRBV30, the J gene TRBJ1-3; 7 nucleotides align to TRBD1. CDR3 length: 15 residues. Trimming removed 0 bases from V and 0 bases from J; junction bases left unmatched: 2. In germline, CDR1 is GTSNPN, CDR2 SVGIG (reference sequence). The covered CDR3 bases are TGTGCCTGGAGTGTACAGGGGAGCTCTGGAAACACC. This encodes CAWSVQGSSGNT. From start to end, the CDR3 is CAWSVQGSSGNTIYF.

As for this clone: The DNA ends 3 residues before the CDR3 does, and the rest of the CDR3 is filled in from the germline J gene. The chain recombines TRBV20-1 with TRBJ1-4, with D tentatively TRBD1 (6 bases). CDR1 and CDR2 (germline): DFQATT, SNEGSKA (reference sequence). This CDR3 is built from 14 residues. The sequenced CDR3 bases are TGCAGTGCTAGAGTCCAGGGGCCAAGATCACCA. It yields the protein CSARVQGPRSP. The CDR3, in full, reads CSARVQGPRSPLFF.

As for this clone: The CDR3 goes on 3 residues after the read ends, and that part is filled in from the germline J gene. The rearrangement uses TRBV28 and TRBJ1-6; D may be TRBD1 (5 bases). This CDR3 region has 16 residues. Trimming left V 3 bases short and J 9 bases short, with 18 bases between. Germline-derived CDR1 and CDR2 are MDHEN and SYDVKM. The sequenced part of the CDR3 DNA is TGTGCCAGCAGTTTCCCTTTGGGGGGAGGAAGTTCACCC. This translates into CASSFPLGGGSSP. The entire CDR3 protein reads CASSFPLGGGSSPLHF.

The CDR3 region is CASSPRDRGPDTQYF. The covered CDR3 bases are TGTGCCAGCTCACCTAGGGACAGGGGGCCAGATACG. This chain joins TRBV18 and TRBJ2-3, with 12 bases aligning to TRBD1. Read data end 3 residues before the CDR3 end; the end is taken from the germline J gene. Germline V gene sequence: CDR1 KGHSH, CDR2 LQKENI. V lost 3 bases to trimming and J lost 4 bases; unmatched junction nucleotides: 2. The CDR3 runs to 15 residues.

Details on this clone: The sequenced fragment ends 3 residues before the CDR3 boundary, so the rest is inferred from the germline J gene. The gene calls are TRBV30 and TRBJ2-7; D may be TRBD1 (5 bases). CDR1 and CDR2 from the germline V gene are GTSNPN and SVGIG (reference sequence). CDR3 length equals 12 residues. Trimming removed 0 bases at V and 3 bases at J, with 6 bases between. The CDR3 protein is CAWSVDSYEQYF. The sequenced part of the CDR3 DNA is TGTGCCTGGAGTGTAGACAGCTACGAG. The full variable domain, in which reference TRBV30 and TRBJ2-7 provide the parts outside the CDR3, is SQTIHQWPATLVQPVGSPLSLECTVEGTSNPNLYWYRQAAGRGLQLLFYSVGIGQISSEVPQNLSASRPQDRQFILSSKKLLLSDSGFYLCAWSVDSYEQYFGPGTRLTVT.

In regard to this clone: The DNA ends 3 residues before the CDR3 does, and the rest of the CDR3 is filled in from the germline J gene. This chain links TRBV30 with TRBJ2-7, with 9 bases aligning to TRBD1. CDR1 and CDR2 (germline): GTSNPN, SVGIG (reference sequence). Trimming cost V 0 bases and J 4 bases; bases outside gene matches: 7. The CDR3 is made up of 15 amino acids. CDR3 bases read: TGTGCCTGGAGTGTCCCCGGGACAGGGCGTTACGAG. Amino acid sequence: CAWSVPGTGRYE. Given in full, the CDR3 is CAWSVPGTGRYEQYF.

A note on this clone: The read ends 3 residues early relative to the CDR3; the germline J gene fills the gap. The chain couples TRBV10-1 to TRBJ2-3; TRBD1 is a possible D gene (6 bases). Germline CDR1 is WNHNN and CDR2 is SYGVQD (reference sequence). CDR3 length equals 15 residues. V dropped 5 bases and J dropped 0 bases, with 12 bases sitting between them. CDR3 loop: CASSLDRLSTDTQYF. The sequenced CDR3 bases are TGCGCCAGCAGTCTTGACAGGTTGAGCACAGATACG.

In regard to this clone: The CDR3 is cut off 3 residues early in the read; its end comes from the germline J gene. Different DNA sequences within this sample yield the same CDR3. This chain uses TRBV29-1 with TRBJ1-2; D perhaps matches TRBD1 (5 bases). The V and J ends lost 7 bases and 2 bases respectively, with 11 bases between them. Looked up from germline, CDR1 is SQVTM and CDR2 is ANQGSEA. This CDR3 has 12 residues. The sequenced CDR3 bases are TGCAGCGCCCAAGGGGCAAACTATGGC. Its translation is CSAQGANYG. The complete CDR3 protein is CSAQGANYGYTF.

In regard to this clone: The read terminates 3 residues ahead of where the CDR3 ends, so the germline J gene completes it. The chain joins TRBV5-1 to TRBJ2-3; 11 bases are shared with TRBD2. The CDR3 loop spans 19 amino acids. J gave up 0 bases and V 0 bases, and 9 bases lay outside the gene matches. The germline gives CDR1 SGHRS, CDR2 YFSETQ. The CDR3 loop is CASSLGLAGTRLSTDTQYF. The covered CDR3 bases are TGCGCCAGCAGCTTGGGACTAGCGGGGACTCGATTAAGCACAGATACG. Full variable domain (outside the CDR3, taken from reference TRBV5-1 and TRBJ2-3): KAGVTQTPRYLIKTRGQQVTLSCSPISGHRSVSWYQQTPGQGLQFLFEYFSETQRNKGNFPGRFSGRQFSNSRSEMNVSTLELGDSALYLCASSLGLAGTRLSTDTQYFGPGTRLTVL.

As concerns this clone: Coverage ceases 3 residues before the CDR3 finishes, and the germline J gene fills in the end. This sequence joins TRBV5-8 and TRBJ2-7; the D gene is possibly TRBD2 (6 bases). CDR1 is SGHTS, CDR2 YDEGEE, per germline. With 5 bases removed from V and 1 base from J, the gap between germline ends came to 13 bases. CDR3 size: 14 residues. The CDR3 DNA, read in part, is TGTGCCAGCAGGCGGCAGGGAGGTTCCTACGAG. Its protein is CASRRQGGSYE. The CDR3 in its entirety is CASRRQGGSYEQYF.

With regard to this clone: The CDR3 end falls 3 residues outside the read, so it is completed with the germline J gene. The rearrangement joins TRBV30 to TRBJ2-3; TRBD2 agrees at 7 bases. CDR1 is GTSNPN, CDR2 SVGIG, per germline (reference sequence). This CDR3 comprises 16 residues. Losses at the gene ends were 0 bases for V and 0 bases for J; bases not matched to a gene: 6. Incomplete CDR3 DNA: TGTGCCTGGAGTGTACCGGGACTACCTAGCACAGATACG. Translation: CAWSVPGLPSTDT. The full CDR3 is CAWSVPGLPSTDTQYF.

Remarks on this clone: The CDR3 goes on 3 residues after the read ends, and that part is filled in from the germline J gene. The chain recombines TRBV18 with TRBJ1-1; D uncertain. The V end was cut by 3 bases, the J end by 1 base, with 15 bases between. Germline V lookup: CDR1 KGHSH, CDR2 LQKENI. This CDR3 comprises 16 residues. The CDR3 spells CASSPRGGERNTEAFF. The sequenced CDR3 bases are TGTGCCAGCTCACCCCGCGGAGGTGAGAGGAACACTGAA.

In the case of this clone: Sequencing ends 3 residues short of the CDR3 end; the germline J gene provides the rest. V usage is TRBV5-1 and J usage is TRBJ1-5, with 10 nucleotides matching TRBD1. Germline V lookup: CDR1 SGHRS, CDR2 YFSETQ. V trimming: 4 bases; J trimming: 6 bases; junction bases outside the gene matches: 7. This CDR3 region has 15 residues. The part of the CDR3 DNA that was read is TGCGCCAGCAGCCCGGGACAGGGGTCAACTCAGCCC. It is translated as CASSPGQGSTQP. The CDR3, in full, reads CASSPGQGSTQPQHF.

The CDR3 bases that were read are TGTGCCACTCTTCCGGGACAGGGCGGGGAAAAA. As protein: CATLPGQGGEK. The full CDR3 reads CATLPGQGGEKLFF. The V call is TRBV10-3, the J call TRBJ1-4, with 9 bases that match TRBD1. Read sequence stops 3 residues before the CDR3 end, and the germline J gene provides the missing end. This CDR3 is built from 14 residues. CDR1 is ENHRY, CDR2 SYGVKD, per germline. The V and J ends lost 10 bases and 8 bases, in that order; junction bases with no gene match: 11.